A single sample gave rise to the 13 T cell receptor beta chains below, sequenced in a study of human T cells and chemical hapten exposure (dated by TCRdb to the early 2020s). This sample's time point label indicates: pre-sensitization, week 0. The treatment or condition label here, explained by the study, means: therapeutic diphenylcyclopropenone sensitization with weekly scalp DPC. The library came from RACE. These reads were obtained on a NextSeq 500. The public reads were quality trimmed at Q25 with fastp and then assembled into clones with MiXCR by TCRdb, keeping productive beta chains. Rows with one shared CDR3 protein collapse into an entry with the most common genes and DNA. Present in this sample are 35,000 to 50,000 distinct CDR3 sequences, 8% to 11% of which were seen just once. Roughly 6% of the sample belongs to the ten largest clones. The specimen comprised whole blood, sampled in connection with sensitization to the hapten diphenylcyclopropenone (DPC). Receptors were obtained from a man younger than 40 with alopecia areata. Some clones in this sample may be carry-over from other donors' samples.

In this sample, this clonotype turned up many times. The junction departs from germline at one end; a sequencing error may be responsible. The chain joins TRBV12-3 or TRBV12-4 to TRBJ2-3; TRBD2 matches 12 bases. The CDR3 has 15 amino acids. This CDR3 reads CASSLAGGSTDTQYF. The CDR3, as DNA: TGTGCCAGCAGTCTAGCGGGGGGGAGCACAGATACGCAGTATTTT.

In its sample, this clonotype was seen many times. This chain connects TRBV6-2 or TRBV6-3 to TRBJ2-5; D is perhaps TRBD2 (6 bases). The germline CDR1 and CDR2 sequences are MNHEY and SVGEGT. Trimming removed 8 bases at V and 7 bases at J, with 20 bases between. The CDR3 runs 14 residues. The CDR3: CASVPKLTRGTQYF. DNA for the CDR3: TGTGCCAGCGTCCCGAAGTTGACTAGGGGGACCCAGTACTTC.

This clonotype came up many times. V usage is TRBV7-9 and J usage is TRBJ2-6; D is ambiguous. The CDR3 is 17 amino acids. The V and J ends lost 1 base and 8 bases respectively, with 18 bases between them. CDR1 and CDR2 from the germline V gene are SEHNR and FQNEAQ (reference sequence). Written as DNA, the CDR3 is TGTGCCAGCAGCTTAGTGCGCAGGATAACAACTCCCAACGTCCTGACTTTC. The encoded protein is CASSLVRRITTPNVLTF. Full variable domain (outside the CDR3, taken from reference TRBV7-9 and TRBJ2-6): DTGVSQNPRHKITKRGQNVTFRCDPISEHNRLYWYRQTLGQGPEFLTYFQNEAQLEKSRLLSDRFSAERPKGSFSTLEIQRTEQGDSAMYLCASSLVRRITTPNVLTFGAGSRLTVL.

The rearrangement uses TRBV19 and TRBJ2-7; weak D call: TRBD2 (5 bases). CDR1 and CDR2 (germline): LNHDA, SQIVND (reference sequence). This CDR3 has 12 residues. V dropped 6 bases and J dropped 5 bases, with 11 bases sitting between them. The CDR3 region has the DNA TGTGCCAGTAGCCGGACTCGGCACGAGCAGTACTTC. Translation: CASSRTRHEQYF.

This clonotype has ten or more counts. This chain connects TRBV7-8 to TRBJ1-1; D is undetermined. In germline, CDR1 is SGHVS, CDR2 FQNEAQ. CDR3 length equals 13 residues. V was shortened by 8 bases and J by 0 bases, with 10 bases between the two germline ends. CDR3 residues: CASGSPMNTEAFF. CDR3 nucleotide sequence: TGTGCCAGCGGGTCCCCAATGAACACTGAAGCTTTCTTT.

The chain is built from TRBV5-1 and TRBJ2-1, with D possibly matching TRBD2 (5 bases). V was shortened by 1 base and J by 8 bases, with 10 bases between the two germline ends. Germline V gene lookup returns CDR1 SGHRS and CDR2 YFSETQ. The CDR3 totals 13 residues. In DNA form, the CDR3 reads TGCGCCAGCAGCTTGAGGCAGAGGGATGAGCAGTTCTTC. This sequence encodes CASSLRQRDEQFF.

On this clonotype itself: Relative to the germline gene, one junction end is altered; a read error may explain this. The chain recombines TRBV4-2 with TRBJ1-1; no definite D call. Per germline, CDR1 LGHNA and CDR2 YNFKEQ. The CDR3 runs 13 residues. In DNA, the CDR3 is TGTGCCAGCAGCCAACGAGGGAACACTGTAGCTTTCTTT. It translates to CASSQRGNTVAFF.

CDR3 nucleotides: TGTGCCAGCAGCTTAAGGTCAGGAACACAAGAGACCCAGTACTTC. It codes for CASSLRSGTQETQYF. This chain uses TRBV11-2 with TRBJ2-5; D not resolved. The CDR3 runs 15 residues. Germline V gene lookup returns CDR1 SGHAT and CDR2 FQNNGV. V shed 2 bases and J shed 2 bases, with 12 bases lying between them.

This clonotype occurred a few times. The chain recombines TRBV20-1 with TRBJ1-6; D might be TRBD1 (5 bases). The CDR3 has 15 amino acids. Germline CDR1 DFQATT, CDR2 SNEGSKA (reference sequence). V was trimmed by 6 bases and J by 0 bases, leaving 12 bases between them. The CDR3, as DNA: TGCAGTGCCCTGACAGAAAGCTCCTATAATTCACCCCTCCACTTT. Translation gives CSALTESSYNSPLHF.

This clonotype has a count of ten or more. The chain has TRBV28 and TRBJ2-5, with 10 bases that match TRBD2. J was trimmed by 2 bases and V by 2 bases; bases with no gene match: 5. CDR3 size: 16 residues. CDR1 and CDR2 (germline): MDHEN, SYDVKM. The CDR3 DNA reads as TGTGCCAGCAGTTTAGGACTAGCGGAGCGACAAGAGACCCAGTACTTC. It translates to CASSLGLAERQETQYF.

There are many counts of this clonotype. The gene calls are TRBV28 and TRBJ1-5, with D possibly being TRBD1 (5 bases). Trimming left V 1 base short and J 4 bases short, with 5 bases between. The germline V gene encodes CDR1 MDHEN and CDR2 SYDVKM. This CDR3 contains 13 residues. CDR3 sequence reads: CASSLSGNQPQHF. The CDR3 region has the DNA TGTGCCAGCAGTTTATCAGGGAATCAGCCCCAGCATTTT. Complete variable domain (other parts from reference TRBV28 and TRBJ1-5): DVKVTQSSRYLVKRTGEKVFLECVQDMDHENMFWYRQDPGLGLRLIYFSYDVKMKEKGDIPEGYSVSREKKERFSLILESASTNQTSMYLCASSLSGNQPQHFGDGTRLSIL.

This clonotype has a count of ten or more. The chain is built from TRBV7-8 and TRBJ1-3; 8 nucleotides align to TRBD1. In germline, CDR1 is SGHVS, CDR2 FQNEAQ. The J segment lost 1 base and the V segment lost 4 bases, leaving 6 bases of the junction unmatched. The CDR3 sequence is 16 residues long. Written as DNA, the CDR3 is TGTGCCAGCAGCTCACGGACAGGGCGGTCTGGAAACACCATATATTTT. Protein product: CASSSRTGRSGNTIYF. The entire variable domain, with the rest obtained from reference TRBV7-8 and TRBJ1-3, is as follows: GAGVSQSPRYKVAKRGQDVALRCDPISGHVSLFWYQQALGQGPEFLTYFQNEAQLDKSGLPSDRFFAERPEGSVSTLKIQRTQQEDSAVYLCASSSRTGRSGNTIYFGEGSWLTVV.

This clonotype was seen a handful of times. The chain uses TRBV28 and TRBJ1-5; D is ambiguous. Germline CDR1 reads MDHEN; CDR2 reads SYDVKM. The CDR3 has 17 residues. V was trimmed by 6 bases and J by 0 bases, leaving 18 bases between them. This CDR3 is CASSPSQVPYSNQPQHF. The CDR3 DNA reads TGTGCCAGCAGCCCTTCCCAGGTCCCCTATAGCAATCAGCCCCAGCATTTT.